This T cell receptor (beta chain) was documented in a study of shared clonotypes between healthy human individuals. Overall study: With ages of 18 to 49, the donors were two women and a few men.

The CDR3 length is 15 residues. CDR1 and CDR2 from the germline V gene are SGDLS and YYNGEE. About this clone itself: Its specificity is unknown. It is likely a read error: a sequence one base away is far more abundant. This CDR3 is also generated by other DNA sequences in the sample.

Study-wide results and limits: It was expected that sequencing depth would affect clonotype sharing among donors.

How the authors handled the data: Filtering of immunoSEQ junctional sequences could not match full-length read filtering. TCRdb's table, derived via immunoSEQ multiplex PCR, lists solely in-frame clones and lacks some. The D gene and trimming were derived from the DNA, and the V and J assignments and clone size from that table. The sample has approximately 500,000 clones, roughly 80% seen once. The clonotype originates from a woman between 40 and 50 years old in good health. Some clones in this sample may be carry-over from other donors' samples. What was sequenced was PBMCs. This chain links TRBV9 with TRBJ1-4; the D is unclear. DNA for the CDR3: TGTGCCAGCAGCCCACGATCTGCAACTAATGAAAAACTGTTTTTC. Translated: CASSPRSATNEKLFF.